This T cell receptor (beta chain) was profiled in a study of cytomegalovirus exposure and HLA in healthy donors. This clone was counted once. Antigen specificity is unknown. The PCR contained 60 Vbeta and 13 Jbeta primers. Using immunoSEQ multiplex PCR, the repertoire was profiled, and TCRdb retains in-frame clones only, with some absent. The sample holds fewer than 200,000 clones; almost 80% are singletons and the top ten take 1.3%. General study findings and limits: Most of the TCR beta V segments (in an earlier analysis) were productive either about 90% or about 30% of the time.

V gave up 3 bases and J gave up 5 bases; unmatched junction bases: 8. This CDR3 is 16 amino acids long. The germline V gene encodes CDR1 PRHDT and CDR2 FYEKMQ (reference sequence). The material sequenced was PBMCs. This receptor was taken from a woman aged 45-60 years in good health and CMV-seronegative. The chain employs TRBV13 and TRBJ2-5; 11 nucleotides agree with TRBD1. CDR3 amino acids: CASSFSGQGAGETQYF. CDR3 bases: TGTGCCAGCAGCTTCAGCGGACAGGGGGCAGGGGAGACCCAGTACTTC.